The rows below give T cell receptor beta chains drawn from one sample of a study of blood T cell repertoires in COVID-19. Measured with immunoSEQ multiplex PCR; TCRdb has only the in-frame clones, and not every one. The repertoire holds under 500,000 clones, with about 85% as singletons. Sequenced sample: PBMCs or T cells enriched from blood (not recorded which). The receptors shown here come from a woman between 18 and 29 years old with acute COVID-19. The CDR3 runs from the conserved cysteine through the conserved F or W. A D gene is named only where the DNA matches it firmly. Only part of the rows carry a size: once, few, many, or a class if the clone is expanded.

v_gene,abundance,len,j_gene,d_gene,CDR3aa,CDR3nt
TRBV12-5,once,22,TRBJ1-4,TRBD1,CASGSPQPGQGFGVAANEKLFF,TGTGCTAGTGGTTCGCCACAACCGGGACAGGGGTTCGGAGTAGCAGCTAATGAAAAACTGTTTTTT
TRBV12-3/TRBV12-4,.,13,TRBJ2-7,.,CASSSRTPLRQYF,TGTGCCAGCAGTTCACGGACACCCCTTCGGCAGTACTTC
TRBV7-2,.,13,TRBJ1-1,.,CASRLDRNTEAFF,TGTGCCAGCAGACTGGACAGAAACACTGAAGCTTTCTTT
TRBV10-1,.,14,TRBJ2-1,.,CASSESQGWDEQFF,TGCGCCAGCAGTGAGTCACAGGGCTGGGATGAGCAGTTCTTC
TRBV27,once,15,TRBJ1-6,.,CASTSQGIQNSPLHF,TGTGCCAGCACTTCCCAGGGTATTCAGAATTCACCCCTCCACTTT
TRBV30,.,14,TRBJ2-3,TRBD2,CACSPSGSTDTQYF,TGTGCCTGTTCCCCTAGCGGGAGCACAGATACGCAGTATTTT
TRBV7-3,.,14,TRBJ1-1,.,CASSPVGGWTEAFF,TGTGCCAGCAGCCCCGTTGGGGGGTGGACTGAAGCTTTCTTT
TRBV5-1,.,14,TRBJ2-3,.,CASSLGGPTDTQYF,TGCGCCAGCAGCTTGGGGGGGCCCACAGATACGCAGTATTTT
TRBV19,.,13,TRBJ1-5,.,CATGDSSNQPQHF,TGTGCCACTGGCGACAGTAGCAATCAGCCCCAGCATTTT
TRBV5-1,.,14,TRBJ2-5,TRBD1,CASSLGQGLETQYF,TGCGCCAGCAGCTTAGGACAGGGGTTAGAGACCCAGTACTTC
TRBV27,.,18,TRBJ1-6,.,CASSLSSDSLMGNSPLHF,TGTGCCAGCAGCCTTTCCTCGGACAGTCTAATGGGGAATTCACCCCTCCACTTT
TRBV13,.,17,TRBJ2-1,.,CASSYRTGVKWTDEQFF,TGTGCCAGCAGCTATCGGACGGGAGTGAAATGGACGGATGAGCAGTTCTTC
TRBV9,.,13,TRBJ1-1,.,CASSKTGFTEAFF,TGTGCCAGCAGCAAAACAGGGTTCACTGAAGCTTTCTTT
TRBV7-2,.,14,TRBJ2-1,.,CASSLDPDGREQFF,TGTGCCAGCAGCTTAGACCCCGATGGCCGTGAGCAGTTCTTC
TRBV3-1/TRBV3-2,few,13,TRBJ1-1,.,CASGGRENTEAFF,TGTGCCAGCGGTGGCAGGGAGAACACTGAAGCTTTCTTT
TRBV6-5,.,15,TRBJ1-4,.,CASNPGSATNEKLFF,TGTGCCAGCAATCCGGGATCTGCAACTAATGAAAAACTGTTTTTT
TRBV7-3,.,13,TRBJ1-2,TRBD1,CASSPGTGLGYTF,TGTGCCAGCAGCCCGGGGACAGGGCTGGGCTACACCTTC
TRBV27,.,11,TRBJ2-1,.,CASSTTNEQFF,TGTGCCAGCAGTACAACCAATGAGCAGTTCTTC
TRBV9,.,14,TRBJ2-5,.,CASSVGRGSKTQYF,TGTGCCAGCAGCGTAGGTCGGGGTTCGAAGACCCAGTACTTC
TRBV7-3,.,16,TRBJ2-3,TRBD2,CASSQGLAGGTDTQYF,TGTGCCAGCAGCCAAGGGCTAGCGGGGGGCACAGATACGCAGTATTTT
TRBV4-1,once,13,TRBJ1-4,.,CASSQRDTRELFF,TGCGCCAGCAGCCAGAGGGACACCCGGGAACTGTTTTTT
TRBV5-5,once,15,TRBJ2-5,TRBD2,CASSLGVLAGETQYF,TGTGCCAGCAGCTTGGGAGTCCTAGCGGGAGAGACCCAGTACTTC
TRBV7-9,.,16,TRBJ1-1,TRBD1,CASSWPTGGRNTEAFF,TGTGCCAGCAGCTGGCCGACAGGGGGAAGGAACACTGAAGCTTTCTTT
TRBV16,.,14,TRBJ1-5,TRBD1,CASSTQGANQPQHF,TGTGCCAGCAGCACCCAGGGGGCCAATCAGCCCCAGCATTTT
TRBV5-1,.,16,TRBJ1-2,TRBD1,CASSLDTGGAMRGYTF,TGCGCCAGCAGCTTGGATACAGGGGGCGCGATGAGGGGCTACACCTTC
TRBV12-3/TRBV12-4,.,13,TRBJ1-1,.,CASSQQAVTEAFF,TGTGCCAGCAGCCAACAAGCGGTCACTGAAGCTTTCTTT
TRBV18,.,15,TRBJ2-1,TRBD2,CASSPVIAGGNEQFF,TGTGCCAGCTCACCAGTAATAGCGGGAGGGAATGAGCAGTTCTTC
TRBV2,once,14,TRBJ1-6,TRBD1,CASKTGTGNSPLHF,TGTGCCAGCAAAACCGGGACAGGTAATTCACCCCTCCACTTT
TRBV7-9,.,17,TRBJ1-1,.,CASSLRPGGDMNTEAFF,TGTGCCAGCAGCCTCCGCCCGGGGGGGGACATGAACACTGAAGCTTTCTTT
TRBV4-3,few,17,TRBJ2-7,TRBD2,CASSQDLSGTSPPGMYF,TGCGCCAGCAGCCAGGACCTCTCTGGGACTAGCCCCCCTGGGATGTACTTC
TRBV7-9,.,13,TRBJ2-7,.,CASSLVPVYEQYF,TGTGCCAGCAGCTTAGTTCCAGTCTACGAGCAGTACTTC
TRBV18,.,15,TRBJ1-5,.,CASSPPSGENQPQHF,TGTGCCAGCTCACCACCCTCCGGGGAGAATCAGCCCCAGCATTTT
TRBV6-2/TRBV6-3,.,13,TRBJ1-5,.,CASSYNGNQPQHF,TGTGCCAGCAGTTACAACGGGAATCAGCCCCAGCATTTT
TRBV7-9,.,15,TRBJ2-7,TRBD2,CASSRGGLASYEQYF,TGTGCCAGCAGCCGGGGGGGATTGGCTTCATACGAGCAGTACTTC
TRBV28,once,15,TRBJ1-2,TRBD1,CASSLSPGTGNGYTF,TGTGCCAGCAGTTTATCCCCCGGGACAGGGAATGGCTACACCTTC
TRBV2,once,14,TRBJ2-1,TRBD1,CASNNRTGFRKQFF,TGTGCCAGCAATAACAGGACAGGGTTCAGGAAGCAGTTCTTC